Following are 9 T cell receptor beta chains from one sample sequenced in a study of beta chain features in type 1 diabetes. Reverse transcribing all isolated RNA meant expressed TCRB transcripts were sequenced. The protocol was immunoSEQ multiplex PCR, while the TCRdb copy is restricted to in-frame clones and leaves out a portion. Of 38,000 or so clones in the sample, roughly 64% were seen once. The specimen sequenced was Tregs from blood. These receptors were collected from a woman in her 30s in good health.

The CDR3: CASSYGAGANEDGYTF. Here the CDR3 DNA reads TGTGCCAGCAGCTACGGGGCGGGGGCTAATGAGGATGGCTACACCTTC. The genes are TRBV6-5 and TRBJ1-2, with D possibly being TRBD1 (6 bases). V lost 6 bases, J lost 6 bases, and 23 bases lay in between. The germline V gene has CDR1 MNHEY and CDR2 SVGAGI. The CDR3 runs 16 residues.

The chain is built from TRBV19 and TRBJ1-2, with unresolved D. This CDR3 spans 13 amino acids. Trimming cost V 3 bases and J 8 bases, with 13 bases left between them. Germline assignment: CDR1 LNHDA and CDR2 SQIVND (reference sequence). The CDR3 reads CASSMRAGWGYTF. In nucleotides, the CDR3 is TGTGCCAGTAGTATGAGAGCAGGCTGGGGCTACACCTTC.

The rearrangement links TRBV18 to TRBJ1-2; weak D call: TRBD1 (5 bases). Germline-derived CDR1 and CDR2 are KGHSH and LQKENI. Trimming removed 3 bases at V and 2 bases at J, with 13 bases between. CDR3 length: 15 residues. The CDR3 nucleotides read TGTGCCAGCTCACCCCGAGGGGAGGTCAACTATGGCTACACCTTC. Residues: CASSPRGEVNYGYTF.

J is TRBJ1-4 and V is TRBV15, with 9 nucleotides matching TRBD1. J gave up 4 bases and V 1 base, and 7 bases lay outside the gene matches. Germline CDR1 LNHNV, CDR2 YYDKDF (reference sequence). This CDR3 contains 17 residues. The CDR3 sequence is CATSRGTGVAFNEKLFF. DNA of the CDR3: TGTGCCACCAGCAGAGGGACAGGGGTGGCTTTTAATGAAAAACTGTTTTTT.

This rearrangement joins TRBV9 to TRBJ2-2, with TRBD1 as a possible D gene (6 bases). V was shortened by 0 bases and J by 1 base, with 13 bases between the two germline ends. The CDR3 consists of 17 residues. The germline gives CDR1 SGDLS, CDR2 YYNGEE. The CDR3 region has the DNA TGTGCCAGCAGCGTAGGTTCGACAGGCCAGAACACCGGGGAGCTGTTTTTT. Translation gives CASSVGSTGQNTGELFF.

The genes are TRBV29-1 and TRBJ1-2; 7 bases agree with TRBD1. Germline V gives CDR1 SQVTM, CDR2 ANQGSEA. This CDR3 spans 13 amino acids. After removal of 6 bases from V and 4 bases from J, the junction contained 8 bases not matched to a gene. The CDR3 here is CSVHTGVAYGYTF. The CDR3 nucleotides read TGCAGCGTCCATACAGGGGTGGCCTATGGCTACACCTTC.

This chain links TRBV7-9 with TRBJ2-7; 8 bases align to TRBD2. V lost 5 bases, J lost 7 bases, and 13 bases stayed unmatched. The CDR3 length is 15 residues. CDR1 is SEHNR and CDR2 is FQNEAQ in the germline V gene (reference sequence). The CDR3 DNA reads as TGTGCCAGCAGCCAGGCGGCGCCCGGGGGGGATGAGCAGTACTTC. Its translation is CASSQAAPGGDEQYF.

The rearrangement links TRBV7-2 to TRBJ2-5; 8 positions agree with TRBD2. The CDR3 is made up of 13 amino acids. Germline V gene lookup returns CDR1 SGHTA and CDR2 FQGNSA. Trimming removed 5 bases from V and 14 bases from J; junction bases left unmatched: 13. The CDR3 nucleotides read TGTGCCAGCAGCCCCGAATTTTCCAGCGGGAGATACTTC. This gives the protein CASSPEFSSGRYF. Variable domain in full (rest from reference TRBV7-2 and TRBJ2-5): GAGVSQSPSNKVTEKGKDVELRCDPISGHTALYWYRQSLGQGLEFLIYFQGNSAPDKSGLPSDRFSAERTGGSVSTLTIQRTQQEDSAVYLCASSPEFSSGRYFGPGTRLLVL.

This clone came up a few times. The rearrangement joins TRBV7-9 to TRBJ2-1; 7 positions agree with TRBD1. The V segment lost 5 bases and the J segment 3 bases; nucleotides outside the gene matches: 7. CDR3 length: 15 amino acids. The germline gives CDR1 SEHNR, CDR2 FQNEAQ (reference sequence). The CDR3 is CASSEGQTSYNEQFF. The CDR3 DNA sequence: TGTGCCAGCAGCGAGGGACAGACCAGCTACAATGAGCAGTTCTTC. Full variable domain (outside the CDR3, taken from reference TRBV7-9 and TRBJ2-1): DTGVSQNPRHKITKRGQNVTFRCDPISEHNRLYWYRQTLGQGPEFLTYFQNEAQLEKSRLLSDRFSAERPKGSFSTLEIQRTEQGDSAMYLCASSEGQTSYNEQFFGPGTRLTVL.